This TCR beta chain was sequenced for a study of shared clonotypes between healthy human individuals. Overall study results and limits: Non-shared clonotypes displayed generation probabilities falling below those of clonotypes present in all four donors. Among donors, clonotype sharing was expected to be affected by sequencing depth.

Concerning this clone: Its target is not known.

This CDR3 contains 17 residues. Germline V gene lookup returns CDR1 MNHEY and CDR2 SMNVEV (reference sequence). The V segment lost 5 bases and the J segment 4 bases; nucleotides outside the gene matches: 11. The repertoire was sequenced with immunoSEQ multiplex PCR; TCRdb's copy has only in-frame clones and lacks some. The sample records 750,000 to 1,000,000 clones, about 92% being singletons. The naive CD8 population came from CD45RO-negative cells selected for CCR7, without terminally differentiated effector memory CD45RA+ cells. Adult donors, all healthy and HIV-negative, had no recent acute infections or vaccinations.

The source material was naive CD8+ T cells sorted from blood. The gene calls are TRBV27 and TRBJ2-2, with TRBD2 matching over 9 bases. The receptor's source is a man aged 25 to 40 in good health. CDR3 in amino acids: CASSAGLARRVTGELFF. CDR3 nucleotides: TGTGCCAGCAGTGCAGGACTAGCGAGGAGAGTCACCGGGGAGCTGTTTTTT.